The 8 T cell receptor beta chains below were found in one sample sequenced in a study of T cell responses to AZD1222 COVID-19 vaccine. Repertoires were generated with immunoSEQ multiplex PCR, while TCRdb's copy carries only in-frame clones and drops some. Found here are about 75,000 clones, over 75% of them singletons; the top ten hold 18%. The source was peripheral blood, collected 28 days after the second AZD1222 dose. These receptors originate from an adult who received the AZD1222 COVID-19 vaccine.

This clone appeared once. The V call is TRBV5-1, the J call TRBJ2-1; 7 bases match TRBD1. V gave up 5 bases and J gave up 2 bases; unmatched junction bases: 4. CDR3 size: 14 residues. Germline loops: CDR1 SGHRS, CDR2 YFSETQ. For the CDR3, the DNA is TGCGCCAGCAGTCCGGGACAGACCTACAATGAGCAGTTCTTC. This gives the protein CASSPGQTYNEQFF.

This chain links TRBV7-2 with TRBJ2-1, with 13 nucleotides matching TRBD2. The CDR3 loop spans 14 amino acids. The ends lost 3 bases at V and 8 bases at J; junction bases unmatched: 1. Germline-derived CDR1 and CDR2 are SGHTA and FQGNSA. CDR3 DNA sequence: TGTGCCAGCAGCTTGGGACTAGCGGGGTATGAGCAGTTCTTC. Translation: CASSLGLAGYEQFF.

This sequence joins TRBV6-2 or TRBV6-3 and TRBJ2-5; TRBD1 matches 9 bases. The germline V gene encodes CDR1 MNHEY and CDR2 SVGEGT. The CDR3 extends over 13 amino acids. The J segment lost 6 bases and the V segment lost 6 bases, leaving 5 bases of the junction unmatched. Here the CDR3 reads CASSPGQGKTQYF. The CDR3 nucleotides are TGTGCCAGCAGCCCGGGACAGGGAAAGACCCAGTACTTC.

V and J are TRBV15 and TRBJ1-1; no reliable D call. Germline V gene data show CDR1 as LNHNV and CDR2 as YYDKDF (reference sequence). There are 13 residues in the CDR3. The V gene lost 3 bases and the J gene lost 1 base, with 6 bases spanning the gap. The CDR3 DNA follows: TGTGCCACCAGCAGGACGGAGAACACTGAAGCTTTCTTT. It is translated as CATSRTENTEAFF.

V gene TRBV9 combines with J gene TRBJ2-1, with 12 positions matching TRBD2. CDR1 is SGDLS, CDR2 YYNGEE, per germline. Unmatched junction bases numbered 10, after V lost 2 bases and J lost 1 base. CDR3 size: 19 residues. CDR3 bases: TGTGCCAGCAGCGTTACTTGGACTAGCGGGGCATCGTCCTACAATGAGCAGTTCTTC. Its translation is CASSVTWTSGASSYNEQFF.

The chain uses TRBV7-9 and TRBJ1-4; no clear D gene. V dropped 1 base and J dropped 4 bases, with 7 bases sitting between them. The CDR3 consists of 14 residues. Germline V lookup: CDR1 SEHNR, CDR2 FQNEAQ (reference sequence). This CDR3 reads CASSLGGSNEKLFF. DNA for the CDR3: TGTGCCAGCAGCTTAGGCGGAAGTAATGAAAAACTGTTTTTT.

The gene calls are TRBV30 and TRBJ2-7, with 7 nucleotides matching TRBD1. This CDR3 has 13 residues. Germline lookup yields CDR1 GTSNPN and CDR2 SVGIG (reference sequence). Trimming at V came to 4 bases and at J to 6 bases, leaving 9 bases not matched to a gene. The CDR3 reads CAWIGTDPSEQYF. In DNA form, the CDR3 reads TGTGCCTGGATCGGGACAGACCCCTCCGAGCAGTACTTC.

This sequence joins TRBV2 and TRBJ2-4, with no clear D. The CDR3 has 13 amino acids. Germline values: CDR1 SNHLY, CDR2 FYNNEI. V shed 1 base and J shed 6 bases, with 7 bases lying between them. CDR3 in amino acids: CASSEGFSNIQYF. CDR3 nucleotides: TGTGCCAGCAGTGAAGGTTTTTCAAACATTCAGTACTTC.